The clone carrying this TCR beta chain was found once. This record comes from a study of blood T cell repertoires in COVID-19. Trimming shortened V by 5 bases and J by 0 bases, and 10 bases separated the two germline ends. CDR1 MDHEN and CDR2 SYDVKM come from the germline V gene. This CDR3 spans 15 amino acids. Clones were sequenced by immunoSEQ multiplex PCR, and TCRdb holds only the in-frame ones, with some missing. The table includes around 99,000 clones, around three quarters detected once. The chain has TRBV28 and TRBJ1-4; D is unresolved. What was sequenced was peripheral blood. This sequence was found in a human donor in a cohort sampled during active or convalescent COVID-19. CDR3 loop: CASSPLTPTNEKLFF. The CDR3 DNA is TGTGCCAGCAGTCCGCTGACACCAACTAATGAAAAACTGTTTTTT.